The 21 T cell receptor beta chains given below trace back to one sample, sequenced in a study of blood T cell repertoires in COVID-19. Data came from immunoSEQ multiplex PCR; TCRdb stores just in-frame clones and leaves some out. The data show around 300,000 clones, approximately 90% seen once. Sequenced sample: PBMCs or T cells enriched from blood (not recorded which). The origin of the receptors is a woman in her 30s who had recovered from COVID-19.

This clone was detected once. The CDR3 DNA is TGCGCCAGTAGCCACGGGGTTAGCAATCAGCCCCAGCATTTT. Translated, it gives CASSHGVSNQPQHF. V is TRBV10-2 and J is TRBJ1-5; the D is unclear. The V and J ends lost 9 bases and 0 bases respectively, with 12 bases between them. From germline, CDR1 is WSHSY and CDR2 SAAADI. The CDR3 runs 14 residues.

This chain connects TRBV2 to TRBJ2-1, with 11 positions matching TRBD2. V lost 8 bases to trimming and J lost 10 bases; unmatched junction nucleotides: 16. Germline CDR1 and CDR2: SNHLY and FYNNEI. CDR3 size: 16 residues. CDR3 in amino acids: CASARELAGDRGEQFF. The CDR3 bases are TGTGCCAGCGCCCGAGAACTAGCGGGAGACCGAGGCGAGCAGTTCTTC.

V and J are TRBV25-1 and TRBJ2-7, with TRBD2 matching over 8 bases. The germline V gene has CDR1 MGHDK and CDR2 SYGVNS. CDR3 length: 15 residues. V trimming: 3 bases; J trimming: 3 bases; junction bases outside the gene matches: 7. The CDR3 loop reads CASSDGGGRHYEQYF. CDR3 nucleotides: TGTGCCAGCAGTGATGGAGGCGGGAGGCACTACGAGCAGTACTTC.

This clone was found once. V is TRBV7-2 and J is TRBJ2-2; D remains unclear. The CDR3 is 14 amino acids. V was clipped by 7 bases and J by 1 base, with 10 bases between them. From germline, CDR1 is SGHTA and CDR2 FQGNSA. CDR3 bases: TGTGCCAGCATTACCTATCTGAACACCGGGGAGCTGTTTTTT. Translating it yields CASITYLNTGELFF.

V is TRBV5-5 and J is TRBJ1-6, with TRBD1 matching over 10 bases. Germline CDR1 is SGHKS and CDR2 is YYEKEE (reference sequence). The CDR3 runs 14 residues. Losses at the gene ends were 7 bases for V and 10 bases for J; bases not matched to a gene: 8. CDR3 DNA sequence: TGTGCCAGCCAGAGGGACAGGGGCCCCTCACCCCTCCACTTT. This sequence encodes CASQRDRGPSPLHF.

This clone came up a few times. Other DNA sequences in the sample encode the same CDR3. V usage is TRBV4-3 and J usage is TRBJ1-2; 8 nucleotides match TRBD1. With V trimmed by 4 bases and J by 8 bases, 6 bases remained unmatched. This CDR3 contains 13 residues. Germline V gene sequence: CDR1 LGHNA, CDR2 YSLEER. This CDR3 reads CASSLTGVRGYTF. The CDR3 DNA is TGCGCCAGCAGCCTGACAGGGGTGAGAGGCTACACCTTC.

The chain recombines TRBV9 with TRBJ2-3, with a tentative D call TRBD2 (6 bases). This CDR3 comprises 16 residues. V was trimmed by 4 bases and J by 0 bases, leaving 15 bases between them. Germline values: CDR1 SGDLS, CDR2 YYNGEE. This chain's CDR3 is CASSTRSGASTDTQYF. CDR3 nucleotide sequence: TGTGCCAGCAGCACCCGTAGCGGAGCTAGCACAGATACGCAGTATTTT.

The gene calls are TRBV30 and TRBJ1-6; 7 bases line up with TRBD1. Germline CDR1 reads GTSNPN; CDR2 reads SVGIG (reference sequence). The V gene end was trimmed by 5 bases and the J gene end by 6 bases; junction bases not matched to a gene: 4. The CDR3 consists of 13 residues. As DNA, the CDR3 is TGTGCCTGGGCTCGGGACAGTAATTCACCCCTCCACTTT. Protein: CAWARDSNSPLHF. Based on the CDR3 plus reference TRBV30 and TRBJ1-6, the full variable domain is SQTIHQWPATLVQPVGSPLSLECTVEGTSNPNLYWYRQAAGRGLQLLFYSVGIGQISSEVPQNLSASRPQDRQFILSSKKLLLSDSGFYLCAWARDSNSPLHFGNGTRLTVT.

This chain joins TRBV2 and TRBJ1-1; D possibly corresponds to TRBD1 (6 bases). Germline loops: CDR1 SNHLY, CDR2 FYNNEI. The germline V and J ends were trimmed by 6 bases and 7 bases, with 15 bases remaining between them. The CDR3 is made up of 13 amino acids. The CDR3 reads CASRGEQGFEAFF. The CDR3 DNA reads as TGTGCCAGCAGGGGAGAACAGGGCTTTGAAGCTTTCTTT.

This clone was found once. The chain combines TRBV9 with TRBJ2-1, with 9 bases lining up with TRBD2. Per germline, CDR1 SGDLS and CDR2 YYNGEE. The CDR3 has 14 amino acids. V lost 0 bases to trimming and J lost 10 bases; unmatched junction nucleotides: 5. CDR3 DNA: TGTGCCAGCAGCGTAGTAGCGGGAGCGCCGGAGCAGTTCTTC. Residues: CASSVVAGAPEQFF. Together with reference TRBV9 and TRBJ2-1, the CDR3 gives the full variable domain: DSGVTQTPKHLITATGQRVTLRCSPRSGDLSVYWYQQSLDQGLQFLIQYYNGEERAKGNILERFSAQQFPDLHSELNLSSLELGDSALYFCASSVVAGAPEQFFGPGTRLTVL.

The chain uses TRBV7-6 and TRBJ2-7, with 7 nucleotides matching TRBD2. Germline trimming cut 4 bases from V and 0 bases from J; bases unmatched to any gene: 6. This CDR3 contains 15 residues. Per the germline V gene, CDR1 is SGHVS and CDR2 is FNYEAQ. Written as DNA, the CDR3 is TGTGCCAGCAGCTCCCCCGGGGGGAGCTCCTACGAGCAGTACTTC. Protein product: CASSSPGGSSYEQYF.

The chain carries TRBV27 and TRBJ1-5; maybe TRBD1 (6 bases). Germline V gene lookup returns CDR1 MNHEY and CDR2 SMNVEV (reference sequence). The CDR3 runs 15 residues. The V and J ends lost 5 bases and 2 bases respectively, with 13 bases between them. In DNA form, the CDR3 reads TGTGCCAGCAGTCTCTCAGGGGTTGGCAATCAGCCCCAGCATTTT. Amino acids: CASSLSGVGNQPQHF.

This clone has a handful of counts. The CDR3 DNA sequence: TGCGCCAGCAGCTACCTTGCGCTAGCGGGGGCATCCTACAATGAGCAGTTCTTC. It specifies CASSYLALAGASYNEQFF. The J gene is TRBJ2-1, the V gene TRBV5-1, with 10 bases lining up with TRBD2. V lost 3 bases to trimming and J lost 1 base; unmatched junction nucleotides: 10. The CDR3 totals 18 residues. The germline gives CDR1 SGHRS, CDR2 YFSETQ.

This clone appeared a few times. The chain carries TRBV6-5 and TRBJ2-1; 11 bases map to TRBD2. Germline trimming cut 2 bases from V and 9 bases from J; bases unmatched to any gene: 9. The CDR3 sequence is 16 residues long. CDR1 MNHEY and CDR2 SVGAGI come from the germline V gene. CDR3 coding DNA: TGTGCCAGCAGTTACGGTGTAGCGGGAGGGCCAGGTGAGCAGTTCTTC. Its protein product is CASSYGVAGGPGEQFF.

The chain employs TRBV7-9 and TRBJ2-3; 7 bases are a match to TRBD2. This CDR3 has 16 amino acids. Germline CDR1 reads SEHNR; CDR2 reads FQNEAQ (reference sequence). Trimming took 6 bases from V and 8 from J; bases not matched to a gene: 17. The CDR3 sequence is CASRLPSGEGVRTQYF. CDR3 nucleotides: TGTGCCAGCAGACTACCTAGCGGCGAGGGAGTTCGTACGCAGTATTTT.

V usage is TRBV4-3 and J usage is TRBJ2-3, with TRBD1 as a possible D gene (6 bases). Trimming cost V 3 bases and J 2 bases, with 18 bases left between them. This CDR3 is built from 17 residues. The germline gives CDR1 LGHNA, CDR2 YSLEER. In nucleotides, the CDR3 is TGCGCCAGCAGCCACCCTCCAGGTTCAGGGGCCACAGATACGCAGTATTTT. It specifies CASSHPPGSGATDTQYF.

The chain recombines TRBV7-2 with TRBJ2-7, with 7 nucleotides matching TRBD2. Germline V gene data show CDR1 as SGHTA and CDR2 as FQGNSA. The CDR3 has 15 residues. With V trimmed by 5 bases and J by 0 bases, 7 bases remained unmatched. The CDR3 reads CASSTTSDGSYEQYF. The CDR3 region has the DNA TGTGCCAGCAGCACAACTAGCGACGGCTCCTACGAGCAGTACTTC.

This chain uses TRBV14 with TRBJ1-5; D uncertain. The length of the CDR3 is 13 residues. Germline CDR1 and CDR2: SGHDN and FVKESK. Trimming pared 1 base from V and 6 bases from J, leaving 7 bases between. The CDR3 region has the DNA TGTGCCAGCAGCCAAGCCCTCAGTCAGCCCCAGCATTTT. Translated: CASSQALSQPQHF.

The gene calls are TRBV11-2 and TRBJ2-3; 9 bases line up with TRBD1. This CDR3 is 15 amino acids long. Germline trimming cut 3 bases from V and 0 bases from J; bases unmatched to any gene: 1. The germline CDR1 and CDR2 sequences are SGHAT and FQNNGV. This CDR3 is CASSFGTGSTDTQYF. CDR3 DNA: TGTGCCAGCAGCTTTGGGACAGGGAGCACAGATACGCAGTATTTT.

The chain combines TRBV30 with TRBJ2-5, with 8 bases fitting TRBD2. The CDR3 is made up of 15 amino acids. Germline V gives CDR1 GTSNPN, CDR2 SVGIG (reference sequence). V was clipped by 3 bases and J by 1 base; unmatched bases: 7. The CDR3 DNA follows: TGTGCCTGGAGCCTAGCGGGTCACACCCAAGAGACCCAGTACTTC. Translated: CAWSLAGHTQETQYF.

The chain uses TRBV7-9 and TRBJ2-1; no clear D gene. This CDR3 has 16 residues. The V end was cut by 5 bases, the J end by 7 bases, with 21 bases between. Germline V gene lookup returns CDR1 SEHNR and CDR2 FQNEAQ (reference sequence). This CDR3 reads CASSANRVSRVNEQFF. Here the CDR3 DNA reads TGTGCCAGCAGCGCAAACAGAGTATCCCGCGTGAATGAGCAGTTCTTC.